The present T cell receptor beta chain was sequenced within a study of early T cells in non-severe SARS-CoV-2 infection. This clonotype appeared many times. TCRdb itself ran the 5' RACE reads through MiXCR, one entry per CDR3 protein. The table has under 90,000 distinct CDR3 sequences, about 12% seen once; the top ten hold about 6%. The sequence derives from an adult who was a healthcare worker with PCR-confirmed SARS-CoV-2 infection or an uninfected control (not recorded which). Sample: whole blood.

CDR3 in DNA: TGTGCCAGCTCACCGGACAGGGCCAATGAGCAGTTCTTC. The encoded protein is CASSPDRANEQFF. This chain uses TRBV18 with TRBJ2-1, with 8 bases fitting TRBD1. The V gene's germline CDR1 is KGHSH and CDR2 LQKENI. The CDR3 spans 13 residues. Trimming at V came to 3 bases and at J to 6 bases, leaving 1 base not matched to a gene.